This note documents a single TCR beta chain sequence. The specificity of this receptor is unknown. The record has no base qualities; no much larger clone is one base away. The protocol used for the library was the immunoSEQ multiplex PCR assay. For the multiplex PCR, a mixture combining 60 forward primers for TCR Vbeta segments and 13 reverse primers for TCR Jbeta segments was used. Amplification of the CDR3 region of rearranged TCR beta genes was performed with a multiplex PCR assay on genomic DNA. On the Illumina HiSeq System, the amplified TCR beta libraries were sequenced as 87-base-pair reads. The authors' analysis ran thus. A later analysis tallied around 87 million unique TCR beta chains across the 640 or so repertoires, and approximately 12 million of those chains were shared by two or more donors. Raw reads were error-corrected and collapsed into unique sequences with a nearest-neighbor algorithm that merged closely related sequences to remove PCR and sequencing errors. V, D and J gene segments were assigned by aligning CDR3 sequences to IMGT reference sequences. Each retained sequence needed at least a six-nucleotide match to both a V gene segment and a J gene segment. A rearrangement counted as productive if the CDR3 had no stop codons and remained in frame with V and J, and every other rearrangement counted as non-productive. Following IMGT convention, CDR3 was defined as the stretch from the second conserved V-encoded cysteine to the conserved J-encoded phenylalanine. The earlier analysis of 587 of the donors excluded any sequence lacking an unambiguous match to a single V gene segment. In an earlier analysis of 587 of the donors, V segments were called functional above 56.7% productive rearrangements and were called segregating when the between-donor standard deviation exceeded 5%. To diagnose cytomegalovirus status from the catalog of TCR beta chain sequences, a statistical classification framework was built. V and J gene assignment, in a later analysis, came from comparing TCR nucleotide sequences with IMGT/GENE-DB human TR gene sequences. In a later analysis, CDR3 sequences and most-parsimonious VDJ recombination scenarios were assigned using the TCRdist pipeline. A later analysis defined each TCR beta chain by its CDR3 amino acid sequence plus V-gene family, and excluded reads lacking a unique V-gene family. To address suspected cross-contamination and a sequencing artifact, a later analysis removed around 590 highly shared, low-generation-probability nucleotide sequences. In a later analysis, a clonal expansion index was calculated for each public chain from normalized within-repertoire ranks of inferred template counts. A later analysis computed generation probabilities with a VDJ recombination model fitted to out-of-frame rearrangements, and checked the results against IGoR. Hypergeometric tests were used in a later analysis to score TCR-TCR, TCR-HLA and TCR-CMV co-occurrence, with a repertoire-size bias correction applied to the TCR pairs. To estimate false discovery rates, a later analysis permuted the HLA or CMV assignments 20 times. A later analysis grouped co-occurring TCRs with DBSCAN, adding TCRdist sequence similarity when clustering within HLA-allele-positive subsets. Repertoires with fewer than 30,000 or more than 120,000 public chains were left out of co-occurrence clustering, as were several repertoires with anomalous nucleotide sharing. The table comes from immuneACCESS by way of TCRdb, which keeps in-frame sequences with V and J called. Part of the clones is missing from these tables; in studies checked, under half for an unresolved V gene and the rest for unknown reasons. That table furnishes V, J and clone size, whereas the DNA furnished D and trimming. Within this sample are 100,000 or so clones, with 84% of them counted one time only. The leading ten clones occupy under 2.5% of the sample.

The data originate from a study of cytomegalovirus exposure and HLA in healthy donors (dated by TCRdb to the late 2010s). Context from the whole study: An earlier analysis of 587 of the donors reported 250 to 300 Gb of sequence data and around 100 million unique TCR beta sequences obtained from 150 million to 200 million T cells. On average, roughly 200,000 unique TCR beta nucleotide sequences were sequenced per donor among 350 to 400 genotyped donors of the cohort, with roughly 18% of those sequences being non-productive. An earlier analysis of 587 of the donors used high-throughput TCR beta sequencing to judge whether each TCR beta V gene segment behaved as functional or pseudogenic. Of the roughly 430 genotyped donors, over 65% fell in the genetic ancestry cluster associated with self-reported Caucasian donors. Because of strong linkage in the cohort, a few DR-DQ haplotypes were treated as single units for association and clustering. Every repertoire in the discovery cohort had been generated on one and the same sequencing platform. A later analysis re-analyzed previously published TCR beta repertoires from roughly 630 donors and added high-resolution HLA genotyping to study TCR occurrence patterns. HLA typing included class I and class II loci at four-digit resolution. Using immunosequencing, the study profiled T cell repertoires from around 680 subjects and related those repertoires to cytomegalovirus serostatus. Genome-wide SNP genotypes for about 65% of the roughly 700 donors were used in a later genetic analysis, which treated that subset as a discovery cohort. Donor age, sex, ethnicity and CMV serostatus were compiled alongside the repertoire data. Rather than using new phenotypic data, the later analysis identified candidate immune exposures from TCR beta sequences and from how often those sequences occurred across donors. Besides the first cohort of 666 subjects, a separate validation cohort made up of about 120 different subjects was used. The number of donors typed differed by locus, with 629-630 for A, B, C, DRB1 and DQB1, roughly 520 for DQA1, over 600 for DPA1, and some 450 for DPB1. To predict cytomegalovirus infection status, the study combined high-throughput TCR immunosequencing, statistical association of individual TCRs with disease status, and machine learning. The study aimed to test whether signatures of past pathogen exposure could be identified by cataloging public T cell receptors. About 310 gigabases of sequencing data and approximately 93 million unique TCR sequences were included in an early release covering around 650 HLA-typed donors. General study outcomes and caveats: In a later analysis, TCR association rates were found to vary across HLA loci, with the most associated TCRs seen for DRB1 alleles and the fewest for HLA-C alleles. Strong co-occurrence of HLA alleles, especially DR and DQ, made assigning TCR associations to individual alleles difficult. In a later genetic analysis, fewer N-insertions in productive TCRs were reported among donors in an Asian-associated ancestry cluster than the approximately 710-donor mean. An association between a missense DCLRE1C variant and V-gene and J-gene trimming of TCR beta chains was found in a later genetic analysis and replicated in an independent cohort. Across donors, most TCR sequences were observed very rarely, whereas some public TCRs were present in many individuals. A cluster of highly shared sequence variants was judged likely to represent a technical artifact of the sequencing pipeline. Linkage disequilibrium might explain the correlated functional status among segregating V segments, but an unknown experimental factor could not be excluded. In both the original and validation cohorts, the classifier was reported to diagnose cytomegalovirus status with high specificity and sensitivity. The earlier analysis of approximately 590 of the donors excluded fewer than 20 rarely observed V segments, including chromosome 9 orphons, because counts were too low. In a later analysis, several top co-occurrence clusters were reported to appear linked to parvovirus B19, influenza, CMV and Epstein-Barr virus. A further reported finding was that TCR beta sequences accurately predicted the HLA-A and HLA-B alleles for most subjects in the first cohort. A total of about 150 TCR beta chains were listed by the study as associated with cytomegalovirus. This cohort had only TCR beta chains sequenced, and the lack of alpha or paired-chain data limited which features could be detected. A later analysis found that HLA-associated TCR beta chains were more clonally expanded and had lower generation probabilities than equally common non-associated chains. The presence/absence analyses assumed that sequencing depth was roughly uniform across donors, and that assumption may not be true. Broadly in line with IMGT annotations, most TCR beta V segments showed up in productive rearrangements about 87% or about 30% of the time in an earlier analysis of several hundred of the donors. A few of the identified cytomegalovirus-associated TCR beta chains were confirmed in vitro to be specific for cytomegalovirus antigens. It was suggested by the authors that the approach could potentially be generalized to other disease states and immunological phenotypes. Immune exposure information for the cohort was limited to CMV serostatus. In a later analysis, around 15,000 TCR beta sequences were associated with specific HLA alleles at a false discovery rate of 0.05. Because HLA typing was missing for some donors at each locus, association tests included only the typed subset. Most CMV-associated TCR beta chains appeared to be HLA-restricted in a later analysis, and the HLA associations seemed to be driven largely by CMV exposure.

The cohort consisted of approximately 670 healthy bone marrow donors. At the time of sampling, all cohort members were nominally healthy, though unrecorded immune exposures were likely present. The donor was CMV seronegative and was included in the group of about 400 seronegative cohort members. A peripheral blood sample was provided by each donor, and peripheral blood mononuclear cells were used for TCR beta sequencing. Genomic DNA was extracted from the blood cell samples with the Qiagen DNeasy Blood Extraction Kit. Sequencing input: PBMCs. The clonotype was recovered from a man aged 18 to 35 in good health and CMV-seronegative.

CDR3 region: CASSASGSEDTQYF. The nucleotide sequence reads TGTGCCAGCAGCGCCAGCGGGAGTGAAGATACGCAGTATTTT. Recombination joined TRBV9 with TRBJ2-3, with 8 bases matching TRBD2. The CDR3, from cysteine to phenylalanine, totals 14 residues. The sequence is cut down to CDR3 DNA, 42 bases in frame from base 1. At the junction V is shortened by 3 bases and J by 5 bases; bases outside the gene matches: 5. From the germline V gene, CDR1 is SGDLS and CDR2 is YYNGEE.